This T cell receptor (beta chain) appears in the sequencing data of a study of T cells expressing NK-cell markers. Making the TCR beta cDNA relied on 5'RACE template switching with UMIs. TCRdb reprocessed the 5' RACE reads and stores each CDR3 protein as one record, lacking DNA. The sample includes 400,000 to 550,000 distinct CDR3 sequences. The CDR3 is made up of 13 amino acids. The V gene's germline CDR1 is MNHEY and CDR2 SMNVEV (reference sequence). Study results and limitations: Dominance of the CD3+CD56-NKG2C+ fraction by these clonotypes also held in a handful of donors. For several donors, the dominant NKG2C+ clonotypes made up about 1.0-7.5% of their CD8+ T cells.

Comment on this clonotype: Its antigen is not identified.

The clonotype comes from a woman aged 18 to 75 in good health. Sequencing used blood T cells: a sorted CD56 or NKG2C T cell subset, CD4+ or CD8+ T cells, or bulk PBMC T cells (not recorded which). The chain combines TRBV27 with TRBJ2-5. The CDR3 loop reads CASSLLPEETQYF.